The 25 T cell receptor beta chains below come from one sample, sequenced in a study of glioma-infiltrating T cells. Amplification of TCR alpha and beta CDR3 regions from RNA used iRepertoire nested multiplex PCR. Each CDR3 protein is one row after TCRdb ran MiXCR on the multiplex PCR reads. Among fewer than 200,000 distinct CDR3 sequences listed, over 40% were seen once. The material sequenced was glioma tissue, nonneoplastic brain tissue, or PBMCs (not recorded which). These receptors were obtained from a human donor with low-grade glioma or glioblastoma, undergoing nonglioma brain surgery, or in good health (not recorded which).

In its sample, this clonotype was seen many times. The rearrangement uses TRBV28 and TRBJ2-7; 8 bases are shared with TRBD2. The length of the CDR3 is 15 residues. Trimming took 1 base from V and 3 from J; bases not matched to a gene: 5. Germline loops: CDR1 MDHEN, CDR2 SYDVKM. The DNA of the CDR3 is TGTGCCAGCAGTTTATTACGGGAGGGCGTCTACGAGCAGTACTTC. It encodes CASSLLREGVYEQYF.

Notes on this clonotype: The junction differs from germline at one of its ends, possibly a read error. The gene calls are TRBV6-1 and TRBJ1-1; D unclear. CDR1 MNHNS and CDR2 SASEGT come from the germline V gene. The CDR3 loop spans 13 amino acids. In DNA, the CDR3 is TGTGCCAGCAGTGAAACGAGGAACACTGAAGCTTTATTT. Amino acid sequence: CASSETRNTEALF.

This clonotype showed up many times. The chain carries TRBV29-1 and TRBJ2-3; 9 bases match TRBD1. V lost 7 bases and J lost 4; bases outside the gene matches: 3. CDR3 size: 12 residues. Per the germline V gene, CDR1 is SQVTM and CDR2 is ANQGSEA. CDR3 DNA: TGCAGCGCGGACAGGGGCGCAGATACGCAGTATTTT. This sequence encodes CSADRGADTQYF.

In this sample, this clonotype turned up many times. V and J are TRBV20-1 and TRBJ1-6; maybe TRBD1 (5 bases). Germline V gives CDR1 DFQATT, CDR2 SNEGSKA (reference sequence). V was shortened by 0 bases and J by 9 bases, with 15 bases between the two germline ends. The CDR3 has 15 residues. CDR3 sequence: CSARDNWGTGSPLHF. The CDR3 nucleotides are TGCAGTGCTAGAGATAACTGGGGAACAGGTTCACCCCTCCACTTT.

To note about this clonotype: The germline gene is not matched at one end of the junction; a read error may be the cause. CDR3 sequence: CSACTTGSNYCYTF. CDR3 DNA: TGCAGTGCTTGTACGACCGGGTCTAACTATTGCTACACCTTC. This chain connects TRBV20-1 to TRBJ1-2, with D hard to call. Germline values: CDR1 DFQATT, CDR2 SNEGSKA (reference sequence). This CDR3 contains 14 residues.

This clonotype was recorded once. The V call is TRBV7-8, the J call TRBJ2-3, with D possibly TRBD2 on 5 matching bases. The germline CDR1 and CDR2 sequences are SGHVS and FQNEAQ. The CDR3 has 13 residues. Trimming took off 10 bases at V and 3 bases at J, with 14 bases between the two ends. CDR3 in amino acids: CATGVPETDTQYF. CDR3 DNA sequence: TGTGCCACCGGGGTTCCAGAGACAGATACGCAGTATTTT. The full variable domain, completed using reference TRBV7-8 and TRBJ2-3, is GAGVSQSPRYKVAKRGQDVALRCDPISGHVSLFWYQQALGQGPEFLTYFQNEAQLDKSGLPSDRFFAERPEGSVSTLKIQRTQQEDSAVYLCATGVPETDTQYFGPGTRLTVL.

This clonotype was seen only a few times. The rearrangement links TRBV5-1 to TRBJ2-3; tentative D call: TRBD2 (5 bases). CDR3 length equals 15 residues. Per germline, CDR1 SGHRS and CDR2 YFSETQ. The germline V and J ends were trimmed by 1 base and 3 bases, with 12 bases remaining between them. The CDR3 sequence is CASSLRGVATDTQYF. For the CDR3, the DNA is TGCGCCAGCAGCTTGCGGGGAGTGGCTACAGATACGCAGTATTTT.

This clonotype was detected ten times or more. The rearrangement uses TRBV7-9 and TRBJ1-4; 8 nucleotides line up with TRBD1. V shed 2 bases and J 5 bases; nucleotides not matched to a gene: 7. Germline-derived CDR1 and CDR2 are SEHNR and FQNEAQ (reference sequence). The CDR3 loop spans 16 amino acids. The chain's CDR3 is CASSLTGGKGNEKLFF. CDR3 DNA sequence: TGTGCCAGCAGCTTAACAGGGGGTAAAGGGAATGAAAAACTGTTTTTT.

The genes are TRBV28 and TRBJ2-3, with a possible D match to TRBD2 (6 bases). The CDR3 spans 17 residues. Trimming took off 2 bases at V and 5 bases at J, with 20 bases between the two ends. The germline gives CDR1 MDHEN, CDR2 SYDVKM. The CDR3 DNA reads as TGTGCCAGCAGTTTAGGGGTTAGCGGAACTCGCGGAGATACGCAGTATTTT. Amino acids: CASSLGVSGTRGDTQYF.

A word on this clonotype: At one end the junction does not follow the germline gene, possibly because of a read error. CDR3 sequence reads: CDSSPDGSYEQYF. The CDR3 region has the DNA TGTGACAGCAGTCCTGACGGAAGCTACGAGCAGTACTTC. J is TRBJ2-7 and V is TRBV12-3 or TRBV12-4; the D is unclear. This CDR3 comprises 13 residues.

This clonotype has at least ten counts. The chain recombines TRBV6-1 with TRBJ2-1; D remains ambiguous. The germline V gene has CDR1 MNHNS and CDR2 SASEGT. V shed 2 bases and J shed 4 bases, with 15 bases lying between them. CDR3 length: 16 amino acids. CDR3 sequence: CASSELGLAGYNEQFF. In DNA, the CDR3 is TGTGCCAGCAGTGAATTGGGGTTGGCAGGATACAATGAGCAGTTCTTC.

Many counts were recorded for this clonotype. V and J are TRBV12-3 or TRBV12-4 and TRBJ2-3; 14 bases map to TRBD2. Losses at the gene ends were 7 bases for V and 10 bases for J; bases not matched to a gene: 13. The CDR3 extends over 16 amino acids. This CDR3 reads CASNAVGLAGEVAQYF. The CDR3 nucleotides are TGTGCCAGCAATGCCGTGGGACTAGCGGGAGAAGTGGCGCAGTATTTT.

This clonotype was recorded at least ten times. The rearrangement uses TRBV12-3 or TRBV12-4 and TRBJ2-3; 7 nucleotides line up with TRBD1. The CDR3 consists of 15 residues. V shed 4 bases, J shed 5 bases, and the junction held 9 bases outside the gene matches. The CDR3 nucleotides read TGTGCCAGCAGTTACGGAACAGGGGATGTAGATACGCAGTATTTT. Residues: CASSYGTGDVDTQYF.

This clonotype turned up a few times. The chain links TRBV2 to TRBJ1-1, with D perhaps TRBD1 (5 bases). From germline, CDR1 is SNHLY and CDR2 FYNNEI. The CDR3 totals 14 residues. Trimming cost V 7 bases and J 6 bases, with 18 bases left between them. CDR3 DNA sequence: TGTGCCAGCAAGATGGGACCGAGCAACTCTGAAGCTTTCTTT. Protein sequence: CASKMGPSNSEAFF.

This clonotype was observed many times. The chain couples TRBV7-9 to TRBJ2-7, with D unresolved. CDR3 length equals 14 residues. Trimming took 1 base from V and 2 from J, leaving 9 bases between them. Germline V gene lookup returns CDR1 SEHNR and CDR2 FQNEAQ (reference sequence). The CDR3 protein is CASSLVEPPYEQYF. In DNA form, the CDR3 reads TGTGCCAGCAGCTTAGTCGAGCCTCCCTACGAGCAGTACTTC.

There are a few counts of this clonotype. The rearrangement uses TRBV5-6 and TRBJ1-6; D possibly corresponds to TRBD1 (5 bases). The CDR3 totals 14 residues. V gave up 4 bases and J gave up 4 bases, with 9 bases separating them. Germline lookup yields CDR1 SGHDT and CDR2 YYEEEE. CDR3 DNA sequence: TGTGCCAGCAGCCCCGACAGTTATAATTCACCCCTCCACTTT. The encoded protein is CASSPDSYNSPLHF.

The table lists this clonotype with a few counts. V usage is TRBV7-8 and J usage is TRBJ2-7; TRBD2 matches at 13 bases. The CDR3 contains 16 residues. Germline V CDR1 and CDR2: SGHVS, FQNEAQ. With 5 bases clipped from V and 4 bases from J, the junction kept 8 bases outside the gene matches. Here the CDR3 reads CASSAGLAGAGYEQYF. Here the CDR3 DNA reads TGTGCCAGCAGCGCCGGACTAGCGGGAGCGGGATACGAGCAGTACTTC.

In the case of this clonotype: This may come from a read error, since a much larger clone is one base off. The chain carries TRBV11-2 and TRBJ2-7, with a tentative D call TRBD2 (5 bases). There are 14 residues in the CDR3. Deletions cut 0 bases from V and 7 bases from J, with 13 bases between. In germline, CDR1 is SGHAT, CDR2 FQNNGV. The DNA for the CDR3 is TGTGCCAGCAGCTTAGAACTAGTGGCCTGGGAGCAGTACTTC. It encodes CASSLELVAWEQYF.

This clonotype has a handful of counts. Its ends do not fully match the called genes, so a read error is possible. The chain carries TRBV24-1 and TRBJ2-1, with D perhaps TRBD1 (5 bases). The CDR3 runs 12 residues. Germline V gives CDR1 KGHDR, CDR2 SFDVKD. The CDR3 sequence is CATSVRDHEQLF. The CDR3 nucleotides are TGTGCCACCAGTGTCAGGGATCATGAGCAGCTCTTC.

As for this clonotype: At one end the junction does not follow the germline gene, possibly because of a read error. The chain has TRBV3-1 and TRBJ2-1; D could derive from TRBD1 or TRBD2 (5 bases each). The length of the CDR3 is 16 residues. Germline loops: CDR1 LGHDT, CDR2 YNNKEL (reference sequence). For the CDR3, the DNA is TGTGCCAGCAGCCAAACCGGGACCCCCCGTTACAATAAGCAGTTCTTC. It encodes CASSQTGTPRYNKQFF.

This clonotype was counted between two and nine times. The V and J genes are TRBV4-2 and TRBJ2-7; 9 bases map to TRBD2. This CDR3 comprises 16 residues. Losses at the gene ends were 0 bases for V and 5 bases for J; bases not matched to a gene: 8. Per the germline V gene, CDR1 is LGHNA and CDR2 is YNFKEQ. The CDR3 sequence: CASSQEGGLAWNEQYF. CDR3 sequence (DNA): TGTGCCAGCAGCCAAGAAGGGGGACTAGCCTGGAACGAGCAGTACTTC.

In this sample, this clonotype turned up many times. V gene TRBV6-2 or TRBV6-3 combines with J gene TRBJ2-2, with TRBD2 matching over 9 bases. V gave up 7 bases and J gave up 2 bases; unmatched junction bases: 8. The germline CDR1 and CDR2 sequences are MNHEY and SVGEGT. The CDR3 spans 16 residues. This chain's CDR3 is CASTVPSGTNTGELFF. As DNA, the CDR3 is TGTGCCAGCACGGTCCCTAGCGGGACAAACACCGGGGAGCTGTTTTTT.

This chain links TRBV29-1 with TRBJ2-3; 12 bases are shared with TRBD2. This CDR3 contains 14 residues. V shed 2 bases and J 6 bases; nucleotides not matched to a gene: 3. The germline V gene has CDR1 SQVTM and CDR2 ANQGSEA. CDR3 loop: CSVESLAGGDTQYF. In nucleotides, the CDR3 is TGCAGCGTTGAATCGCTAGCGGGAGGGGATACGCAGTATTTT.

Regarding this clonotype: At one of its ends the junction is not consistent with the germline gene, which may arise from a read error. V gene TRBV4-1 combines with J gene TRBJ1-3; D possibly corresponds to TRBD1 (5 bases). Germline assignment: CDR1 MGHRA and CDR2 YSYEKL. This CDR3 region has 16 residues. CDR3 sequence reads: CASSQGREVRGNNIYF. The CDR3 nucleotides read TGCGCCAGCAGCCAAGGAAGGGAAGTGAGGGGAAACAACATATATTTT.

For this clonotype: The junction departs from germline at one end; a sequencing error may be responsible. This rearrangement joins TRBV2 to TRBJ2-3; no clear D gene. Germline CDR1 SNHLY, CDR2 FYNNEI. The CDR3 is 13 residues long. The CDR3 loop reads CDSSERYTDTQYF. The CDR3 coding sequence is TGTGACAGCAGTGAAAGGTACACAGATACGCAGTATTTT.